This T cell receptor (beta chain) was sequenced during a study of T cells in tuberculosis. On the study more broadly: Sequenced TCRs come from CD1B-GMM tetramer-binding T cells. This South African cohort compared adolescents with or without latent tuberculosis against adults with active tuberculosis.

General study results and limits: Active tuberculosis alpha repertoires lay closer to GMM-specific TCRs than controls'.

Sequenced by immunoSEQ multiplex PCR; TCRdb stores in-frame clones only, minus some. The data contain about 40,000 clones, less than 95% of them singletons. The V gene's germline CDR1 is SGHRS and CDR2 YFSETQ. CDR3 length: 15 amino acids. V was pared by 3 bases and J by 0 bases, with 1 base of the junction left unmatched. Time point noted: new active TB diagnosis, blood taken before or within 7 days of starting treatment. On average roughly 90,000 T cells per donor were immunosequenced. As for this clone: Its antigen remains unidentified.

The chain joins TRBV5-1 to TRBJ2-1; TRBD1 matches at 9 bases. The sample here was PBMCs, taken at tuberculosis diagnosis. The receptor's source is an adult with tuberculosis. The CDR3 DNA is TGCGCCAGCAGCTCGACAGGGGGCTCCTACAATGAGCAGTTCTTC. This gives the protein CASSSTGGSYNEQFF. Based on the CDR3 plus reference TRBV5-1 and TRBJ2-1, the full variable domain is KAGVTQTPRYLIKTRGQQVTLSCSPISGHRSVSWYQQTPGQGLQFLFEYFSETQRNKGNFPGRFSGRQFSNSRSEMNVSTLELGDSALYLCASSSTGGSYNEQFFGPGTRLTVL.